These T cell receptor beta chains were read from a single sample in a study of early T cells in non-severe SARS-CoV-2 infection. TCRdb called the 5' RACE reads again in MiXCR, with one record for every CDR3 protein. The data hold some 80,000 distinct CDR3 sequences, with about 12% observed a single time. Material: whole blood. The receptor set was obtained from an adult who was a healthcare worker with PCR-confirmed SARS-CoV-2 infection or an uninfected control (not recorded which). Both conserved end residues are part of each CDR3. The D gene is left open where the match is weak. Clone size appears in some rows only: once, few, many, or a class for an expanded clone.

cdr3_aa: CASSQPVSGRVGSYEQYF
cdr3_nt: TGCGCCAGCAGCCAGCCCGTTAGCGGGAGGGTAGGGTCCTACGAGCAGTACTTC
j_call: TRBJ2-7
clone_size: few
v_call: TRBV4-1
d_call: TRBD2

cdr3_aa: CASSSQREAQYF
cdr3_nt: TGTGCCAGCAGTTCCCAGCGGGAGGCGCAGTATTTT
j_call: TRBJ2-3
clone_size: few
v_call: TRBV12-3/TRBV12-4
d_call: TRBD2

cdr3_aa: CASRTSGNNEQFF
cdr3_nt: TGTGCCAGCAGGACTAGCGGGAATAATGAGCAGTTCTTC
j_call: TRBJ2-1
clone_size: many
v_call: TRBV2
d_call: TRBD2

cdr3_aa: CASSPLSVGPDTQYF
cdr3_nt: TGTGCCAGCAGTCCCCTCTCAGTCGGGCCAGATACGCAGTATTTT
j_call: TRBJ2-3
clone_size: NA
v_call: TRBV7-2
d_call: NA

cdr3_aa: CSARASSLYNEQFF
cdr3_nt: TGCAGTGCTAGAGCGTCTAGTCTCTACAATGAGCAGTTCTTC
j_call: TRBJ2-1
clone_size: many
v_call: TRBV20-1
d_call: NA

cdr3_aa: CASSLAHGDYEQYF
cdr3_nt: TGCGCCAGCAGCTTGGCCCACGGGGATTACGAGCAGTACTTC
j_call: TRBJ2-7
clone_size: NA
v_call: TRBV5-1
d_call: NA

cdr3_aa: CSVETGGGTEAFF
cdr3_nt: TGCAGCGTTGAGACAGGGGGAGGCACTGAAGCTTTCTTT
j_call: TRBJ1-1
clone_size: NA
v_call: TRBV29-1
d_call: TRBD1

cdr3_aa: CSARGDYTGELFF
cdr3_nt: TGCAGTGCTAGAGGGGACTACACCGGGGAGCTGTTTTTT
j_call: TRBJ2-2
clone_size: NA
v_call: TRBV20-1
d_call: NA

cdr3_aa: CASKEGSGSPLHF
cdr3_nt: TGTGCCAGCAAGGAGGGGAGTGGTTCACCCCTCCACTTT
j_call: TRBJ1-6
clone_size: NA
v_call: TRBV7-9
d_call: NA

cdr3_aa: CASSLMEGREQFF
cdr3_nt: TGTGCCAGCAGCTTAATGGAGGGGAGGGAGCAGTTCTTC
j_call: TRBJ2-1
clone_size: many
v_call: TRBV5-4
d_call: NA

cdr3_aa: CSVEETSGREGRETQYF
cdr3_nt: TGCAGCGTTGAAGAAACTAGCGGGAGAGAGGGGCGAGAGACCCAGTACTTC
j_call: TRBJ2-5
clone_size: few
v_call: TRBV29-1
d_call: TRBD2

cdr3_aa: CSVADTEAFF
cdr3_nt: TGCAGCGTTGCCGACACTGAAGCTTTCTTT
j_call: TRBJ1-1
clone_size: NA
v_call: TRBV29-1
d_call: NA

cdr3_aa: CASSILAGEGPGELFF
cdr3_nt: TGTGCCAGTAGTATACTAGCGGGAGAGGGCCCCGGGGAGCTGTTTTTT
j_call: TRBJ2-2
clone_size: NA
v_call: TRBV19
d_call: TRBD2

cdr3_aa: CASSPQGFSSEQFF
cdr3_nt: TGTGCCAGCAGTCCGCAGGGGTTTAGCAGTGAGCAGTTCTTC
j_call: TRBJ2-1
clone_size: many
v_call: TRBV7-2
d_call: NA